The clone carrying this T cell receptor (beta chain) was detected only a few times. Antigen specificity is unknown. Trimming shortened V by 5 bases and J by 0 bases, and 11 bases separated the two germline ends. Germline V gene sequence: CDR1 SQVTM, CDR2 ANQGSEA. The CDR3 totals 15 residues. This sample was taken from a study of response to subunit inactivated influenza vaccine. Study-wide results and limits: The authors proposed limited new T cell recruitment per seasonal influenza vaccination.

TCRdb re-called the RT-PCR reads with MiXCR, one entry per CDR3 protein. The table includes around 570,000 distinct CDR3 sequences, 7.5% to 8.5% detected once. This rearrangement joins TRBV29-1 to TRBJ2-6; D is uncertain. The source is a man between 50 and 75 years old who received an inactivated influenza vaccine. The sample here was PBMCs from blood, taken roughly 24 months after vaccination. The CDR3 bases are TGCAGCGTTTCAGGCTACTCCTCTGGGGCCAACGTCCTGACTTTC. Protein: CSVSGYSSGANVLTF.